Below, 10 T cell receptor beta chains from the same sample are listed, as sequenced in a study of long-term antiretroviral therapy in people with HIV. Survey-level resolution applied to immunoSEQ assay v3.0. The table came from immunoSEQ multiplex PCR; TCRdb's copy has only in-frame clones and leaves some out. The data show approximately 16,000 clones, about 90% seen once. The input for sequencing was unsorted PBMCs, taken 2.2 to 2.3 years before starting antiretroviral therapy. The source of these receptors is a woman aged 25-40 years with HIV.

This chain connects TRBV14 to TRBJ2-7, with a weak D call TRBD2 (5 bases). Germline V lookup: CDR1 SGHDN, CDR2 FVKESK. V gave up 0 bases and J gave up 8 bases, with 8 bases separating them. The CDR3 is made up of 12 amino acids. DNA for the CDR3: TGTGCCAGCAGCCAAGATCGGGGAAAGCAGTACTTC. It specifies CASSQDRGKQYF.

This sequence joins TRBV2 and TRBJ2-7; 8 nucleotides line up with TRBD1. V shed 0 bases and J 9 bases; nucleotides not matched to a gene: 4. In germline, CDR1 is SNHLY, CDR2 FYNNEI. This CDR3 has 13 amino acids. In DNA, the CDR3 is TGTGCCAGCAGTGAAGCCCCGACAGGGGTGCAGTACTTC. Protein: CASSEAPTGVQYF. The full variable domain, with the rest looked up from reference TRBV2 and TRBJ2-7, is EPEVTQTPSHQVTQMGQEVILRCVPISNHLYFYWYRQILGQKVEFLVSFYNNEISEKSEIFDDQFSVERPDGSNFTLKIRSTKLEDSAMYFCASSEAPTGVQYFGPGTRLTVT.

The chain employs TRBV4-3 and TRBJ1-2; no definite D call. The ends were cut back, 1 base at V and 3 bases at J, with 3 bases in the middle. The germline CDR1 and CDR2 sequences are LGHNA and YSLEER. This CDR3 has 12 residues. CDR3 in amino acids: CASSQGDYGYTF. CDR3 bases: TGCGCCAGCAGCCAAGGCGACTATGGCTACACCTTC.

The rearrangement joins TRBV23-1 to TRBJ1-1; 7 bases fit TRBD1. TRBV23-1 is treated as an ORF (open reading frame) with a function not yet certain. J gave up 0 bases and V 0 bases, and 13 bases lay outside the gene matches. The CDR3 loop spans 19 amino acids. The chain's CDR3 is CASSQSAGCKGQLNTEAFF. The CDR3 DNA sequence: TGCGCCAGCAGTCAATCAGCCGGCTGTAAGGGACAGCTGAACACTGAAGCTTTCTTT.

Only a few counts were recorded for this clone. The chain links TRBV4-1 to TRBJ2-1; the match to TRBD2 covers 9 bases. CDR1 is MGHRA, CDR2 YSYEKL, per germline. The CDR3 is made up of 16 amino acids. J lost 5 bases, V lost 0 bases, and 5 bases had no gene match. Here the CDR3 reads CASSQELRGGNNEQFF. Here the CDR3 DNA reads TGCGCCAGCAGCCAAGAACTGCGGGGGGGGAACAATGAGCAGTTCTTC.

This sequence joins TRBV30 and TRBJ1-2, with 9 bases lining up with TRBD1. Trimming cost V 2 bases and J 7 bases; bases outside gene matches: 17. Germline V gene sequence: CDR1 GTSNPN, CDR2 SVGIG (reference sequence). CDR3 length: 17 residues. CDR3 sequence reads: CAWSFRTPGTGLGGYTF. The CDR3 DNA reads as TGTGCCTGGAGTTTTAGAACTCCCGGGACAGGGTTGGGTGGCTACACCTTC.

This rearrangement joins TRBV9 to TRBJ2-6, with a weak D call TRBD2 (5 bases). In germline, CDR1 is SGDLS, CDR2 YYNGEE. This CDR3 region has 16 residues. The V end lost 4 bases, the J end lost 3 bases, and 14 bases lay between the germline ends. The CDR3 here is CASSPSPYVGANVLTF. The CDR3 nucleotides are TGTGCCAGCAGCCCTAGCCCCTATGTTGGGGCCAACGTCCTGACTTTC. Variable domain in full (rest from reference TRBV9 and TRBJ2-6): DSGVTQTPKHLITATGQRVTLRCSPRSGDLSVYWYQQSLDQGLQFLIQYYNGEERAKGNILERFSAQQFPDLHSELNLSSLELGDSALYFCASSPSPYVGANVLTFGAGSRLTVL.

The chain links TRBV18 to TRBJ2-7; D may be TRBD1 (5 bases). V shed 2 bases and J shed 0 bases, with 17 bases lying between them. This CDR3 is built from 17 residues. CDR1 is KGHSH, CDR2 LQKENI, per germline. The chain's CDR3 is CASSPNRQSTSSYEQYF. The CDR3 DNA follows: TGTGCCAGCTCACCAAACCGACAGTCCACGAGCTCCTACGAGCAGTACTTC.

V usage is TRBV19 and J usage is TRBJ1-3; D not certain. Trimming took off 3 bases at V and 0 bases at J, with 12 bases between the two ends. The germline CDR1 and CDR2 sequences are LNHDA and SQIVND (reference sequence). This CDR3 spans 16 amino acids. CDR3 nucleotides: TGTGCCAGTAGTATTAACGGGCGGTTCTCTGGAAACACCATATATTTT. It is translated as CASSINGRFSGNTIYF.

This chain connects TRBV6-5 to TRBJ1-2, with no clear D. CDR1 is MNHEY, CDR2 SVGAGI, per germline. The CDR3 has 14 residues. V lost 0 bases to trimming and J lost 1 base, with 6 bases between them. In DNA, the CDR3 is TGTGCCAGCAGTTACTCCGCAGTTAACTATGGCTACACCTTC. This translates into CASSYSAVNYGYTF.